This TCR beta chain was identified during a study of blood T cell repertoires in COVID-19. Study overall: Italy, Spain and the United States were the sources of the convalescent and acute COVID-19 samples. PBMCs, B-cell-depleted T cells, or T cells were the source of the cDNA or gDNA that made up the material.

The CDR3 is 15 residues long. Per the germline V gene, CDR1 is SNHLY and CDR2 is FYNNEI. J lost 1 base, V lost 6 bases, and 9 bases had no gene match. Authors' methods: Using reference gene primer amplification, nucleated cell counts were estimated. Clones were sequenced by immunoSEQ multiplex PCR, and TCRdb holds only the in-frame ones, with some missing. Clone size and the V and J calls come from that table; the DNA yielded D and trimming. In the table there are 90,000 or so clones, less than 90% of which are singletons. The sequence was collected from a human donor in a cohort sampled during active COVID-19. This rearrangement joins TRBV2 to TRBJ2-7, with 7 bases that match TRBD1. Material: peripheral blood. The CDR3 DNA reads TGTGCCAGCAGCGAGGGACAGACATTGTCCTACGAGCAGTACTTC. Amino acids: CASSEGQTLSYEQYF.